This T cell receptor (beta chain) comes out of a study of PD-L1 blockade in urothelial cancer. Time point noted: peripheral blood 6 weeks after treatment start. CDR1 is SGHRS, CDR2 YFSETQ, per germline. The V gene end was trimmed by 3 bases and the J gene end by 2 bases; junction bases not matched to a gene: 5. The CDR3 runs to 14 residues. This table comes from immunoSEQ multiplex PCR, and its TCRdb copy is limited to in-frame clones, with some not included. The data show 40,000 to 55,000 clones, around 87% seen once. The rearrangement uses TRBV5-1 and TRBJ2-7; the match to TRBD1 covers 7 bases. The origin of this receptor is a man between 60 and 70 years old with urothelial cancer. This material consisted of PBMCs, taken around atezolizumab (anti-PD-L1) treatment. CDR3 bases: TGCGCCAGCAGCTGGGGACAGTTTACCTACGAGCAGTACTTC. Translating it yields CASSWGQFTYEQYF.